What follows are 24 T cell receptor beta chains derived from one specimen sequenced in a study of OX40 agonist ivuxolimab in advanced cancers. Data came from immunoSEQ multiplex PCR; TCRdb stores just in-frame clones and leaves some out. Of about 47,000 clones in the sample, 88% were seen once. Specimen: CD4+ or CD8+ T cells sorted from blood, collected in a trial of the OX40 agonist ivuxolimab. The receptors were sampled from an adult with an advanced solid tumor such as melanoma, head and neck, liver or kidney cancer.

This clone came up a few times. The chain joins TRBV7-9 to TRBJ2-2; D remains ambiguous. Trimming shortened V by 5 bases and J by 7 bases, and 8 bases separated the two germline ends. Per germline, CDR1 SEHNR and CDR2 FQNEAQ (reference sequence). The CDR3 runs 12 residues. CDR3 in DNA: TGTGCCAGCAGCCCGTGGGACGGGGAGCTGTTTTTT. Encoded protein: CASSPWDGELFF. The entire variable domain, with the rest obtained from reference TRBV7-9 and TRBJ2-2, is as follows: DTGVSQNPRHKITKRGQNVTFRCDPISEHNRLYWYRQTLGQGPEFLTYFQNEAQLEKSRLLSDRFSAERPKGSFSTLEIQRTEQGDSAMYLCASSPWDGELFFGEGSRLTVL.

This chain links TRBV5-1 with TRBJ1-4, with D tentatively TRBD1 (5 bases). CDR1 SGHRS and CDR2 YFSETQ come from the germline V gene. With 7 bases removed from V and 8 bases from J, the gap between germline ends came to 15 bases. The CDR3 loop spans 13 amino acids. CDR3 in amino acids: CASQEGNREKLFF. CDR3 nucleotides: TGCGCCAGCCAAGAGGGGAATCGGGAAAAACTGTTTTTT.

This sequence joins TRBV30 and TRBJ2-1; TRBD2 matches at 11 bases. CDR3 length equals 14 residues. The trim removed 4 bases at V and 10 bases at J, leaving 9 bases unmatched. Germline V CDR1 and CDR2: GTSNPN, SVGIG (reference sequence). CDR3 sequence reads: CAWILAGASAEQFF. CDR3 sequence (DNA): TGTGCCTGGATACTAGCGGGAGCTTCAGCCGAGCAGTTCTTC. Complete variable domain (other parts from reference TRBV30 and TRBJ2-1): SQTIHQWPATLVQPVGSPLSLECTVEGTSNPNLYWYRQAAGRGLQLLFYSVGIGQISSEVPQNLSASRPQDRQFILSSKKLLLSDSGFYLCAWILAGASAEQFFGPGTRLTVL.

The DNA for the CDR3 is TGTGCCAGCAGCCCAAGGGGCCGACAGGTACTGAACACTGAAGCTTTCTTT. Translated, it gives CASSPRGRQVLNTEAFF. V is TRBV4-2 and J is TRBJ1-1; the D gene is possibly TRBD1 (6 bases). The CDR3 is 17 amino acids. V dropped 4 bases and J dropped 0 bases, with 18 bases sitting between them. Germline CDR1 LGHNA, CDR2 YNFKEQ.

The chain is built from TRBV6-1 and TRBJ2-1; D unclear. The CDR3 has 15 amino acids. The germline V gene has CDR1 MNHNS and CDR2 SASEGT. Trimming pared 5 bases from V and 8 bases from J, leaving 19 bases between. CDR3 DNA sequence: TGTGCCAGCAGTCTGGGCGGTTGGAGTGGAGATGAGCAGTTCTTC. It encodes CASSLGGWSGDEQFF.

The chain is built from TRBV9 and TRBJ2-5, with D unclear. The germline V and J ends were trimmed by 0 bases and 5 bases, with 14 bases remaining between them. The CDR3 contains 15 residues. Germline V gene lookup returns CDR1 SGDLS and CDR2 YYNGEE. The CDR3 sequence is CASSVAGLEDETQYF. CDR3 coding DNA: TGTGCCAGCAGCGTAGCGGGTCTAGAGGATGAGACCCAGTACTTC.

This chain connects TRBV2 to TRBJ2-7; D is possibly TRBD2 (5 bases). The germline gives CDR1 SNHLY, CDR2 FYNNEI. Trimming removed 5 bases from V and 2 bases from J, with 13 bases in between. The CDR3 is made up of 14 amino acids. CDR3 sequence (DNA): TGTGCCAGCAGTTCACTCTGGGGAGCCTACGAGCAGTACTTC. Protein sequence: CASSSLWGAYEQYF. Together with reference TRBV2 and TRBJ2-7, the CDR3 gives the full variable domain: EPEVTQTPSHQVTQMGQEVILRCVPISNHLYFYWYRQILGQKVEFLVSFYNNEISEKSEIFDDQFSVERPDGSNFTLKIRSTKLEDSAMYFCASSSLWGAYEQYFGPGTRLTVT.

The chain has TRBV14 and TRBJ1-5; no clear D gene. This CDR3 is built from 13 residues. CDR1 and CDR2 from the germline V gene are SGHDN and FVKESK. The V gene lost 0 bases and the J gene lost 6 bases, with 6 bases spanning the gap. The CDR3 DNA follows: TGTGCCAGCAGCCAAGAGTTCGGTCAGCCCCAGCATTTT. Translation: CASSQEFGQPQHF.

This clone was seen only once. The chain links TRBV5-4 to TRBJ2-3; D is unclear. This CDR3 has 14 amino acids. Trimming left V 4 bases short and J 4 bases short, with 13 bases between. From germline, CDR1 is SGHNT and CDR2 YYREEE (reference sequence). The CDR3 loop reads CASSLPVVPDTQYF. CDR3 bases: TGTGCCAGCAGCCTCCCCGTGGTCCCAGATACGCAGTATTTT. The full variable domain, with the rest looked up from reference TRBV5-4 and TRBJ2-3, is ETGVTQSPTHLIKTRGQQVTLRCSSQSGHNTVSWYQQALGQGPQFIFQYYREEENGRGNFPPRFSGLQFPNYSSELNVNALELDDSALYLCASSLPVVPDTQYFGPGTRLTVL.

The J gene is TRBJ1-2, the V gene TRBV5-6; the D gene is possibly TRBD1 (5 bases). CDR1 and CDR2 from the germline V gene are SGHDT and YYEEEE. With 0 bases removed from V and 8 bases from J, the gap between germline ends came to 11 bases. This CDR3 has 13 residues. As DNA, the CDR3 is TGTGCCAGCAGCTTGGAGGGACCGTCCGGCTACACCTTC. The encoded protein is CASSLEGPSGYTF.

The rearrangement links TRBV9 to TRBJ1-3; D is undetermined. Germline CDR1 and CDR2: SGDLS and YYNGEE. This CDR3 comprises 15 residues. The V end was cut by 5 bases, the J end by 0 bases, with 12 bases between. CDR3 loop: CASSPDTSSGNTIYF. The DNA of the CDR3 is TGTGCCAGCAGTCCAGACACCAGCTCTGGAAACACCATATATTTT.

This clone was detected once. The missing conserved phenylalanine or tryptophan at the end of this CDR3 makes a read error likely. As DNA, the CDR3 is TGCGCCAGCAGCTTGGGTCAGTTGAGCTATGGCTACACCGTC. It is translated as CASSLGQLSYGYTV. This chain uses TRBV5-1 with TRBJ1-2; D remains ambiguous. The CDR3 length is 14 residues. The V gene's germline CDR1 is SGHRS and CDR2 YFSETQ. Trimming took 0 bases from V and 4 from J, leaving 10 bases between them.

On this clone itself: Other DNA sequences within the sample encode an identical CDR3. This chain links TRBV5-1 with TRBJ2-3; no reliable D call. The CDR3 consists of 12 residues. Trimming took 0 bases from V and 5 from J, leaving 4 bases between them. CDR1 and CDR2 (germline): SGHRS, YFSETQ. The CDR3 DNA is TGCGCCAGCAGCTTGGTTGGAGATACGCAGTATTTT. Translating gives CASSLVGDTQYF.

This chain uses TRBV9 with TRBJ2-3, with D possibly TRBD1 on 5 matching bases. V was pared by 7 bases and J by 0 bases, with 18 bases between. CDR1 SGDLS and CDR2 YYNGEE come from the germline V gene. This CDR3 has 16 residues. The CDR3 bases are TGTGCCAGCGGATATGGGGCCGGATCTAGCACAGATACGCAGTATTTT. Protein: CASGYGAGSSTDTQYF.

The V and J genes are TRBV28 and TRBJ2-4; 7 nucleotides line up with TRBD1. With V trimmed by 10 bases and J by 2 bases, 11 bases remained unmatched. This CDR3 is built from 15 residues. Germline assignment: CDR1 MDHEN and CDR2 SYDVKM. The CDR3: CANTKTGESKNIQYF. The CDR3 DNA reads as TGTGCCAACACCAAAACAGGGGAATCCAAAAACATTCAGTACTTC.

This clone showed up just once. The sample has other DNA sequences that encode this CDR3 too. CDR3 region: CASSPASTDTQYF. The CDR3 DNA is TGTGCCAGCTCACCTGCCAGTACAGATACGCAGTATTTT. The chain is built from TRBV18 and TRBJ2-3; no clear D. V lost 3 bases and J 3 bases, leaving 7 bases between the germline ends. CDR1 and CDR2 from the germline V gene are KGHSH and LQKENI. This CDR3 comprises 13 residues.

The chain links TRBV6-5 to TRBJ2-1, with D tentatively TRBD1 or TRBD2 (5 bases each). Germline V CDR1 and CDR2: MNHEY, SVGAGI. This CDR3 is 15 amino acids long. The V and J ends lost 6 bases and 10 bases respectively, with 22 bases between them. The CDR3 DNA sequence: TGTGCCAGCAGCCCCTTCGGGACCGCTTTAATGGAGCAGTTCTTC. Amino acids: CASSPFGTALMEQFF.

Comment on this clone: Other DNA sequences from this sample encode an identical CDR3 as well. The chain is built from TRBV5-6 and TRBJ2-7; 7 bases align to TRBD2. The CDR3 loop spans 16 amino acids. The V gene's germline CDR1 is SGHDT and CDR2 YYEEEE. Trimming removed 4 bases from V and 3 bases from J; junction bases left unmatched: 13. Here the CDR3 DNA reads TGTGCCAGCAGCCAAATTGAGCCCGAGCGGGGCTACGAGCAGTACTTC. Its protein product is CASSQIEPERGYEQYF.

J is TRBJ2-2 and V is TRBV11-3; D unclear. V shed 0 bases and J shed 8 bases, with 7 bases lying between them. Germline CDR1 SGHNT, CDR2 YENEEA. CDR3 length: 13 amino acids. Written as DNA, the CDR3 is TGTGCCAGCAGCTTAGATCGCGAAGGGGAGCTGTTTTTT. The encoded protein is CASSLDREGELFF.

In the case of this clone: The same CDR3 is also encoded by other DNA sequences in this sample. The chain has TRBV6-5 and TRBJ2-5; TRBD1 agrees at 8 bases. Germline-derived CDR1 and CDR2 are MNHEY and SVGAGI. This CDR3 has 15 residues. The junction had 10 bases not matched to a gene; V was cut back by 5 bases and J by 5 bases. The CDR3 protein is CASSRPQGAGETQYF. The CDR3 DNA follows: TGTGCCAGCAGTCGCCCCCAGGGGGCGGGGGAGACCCAGTACTTC.

Only one count was recorded for this clone. The gene calls are TRBV28 and TRBJ1-4; D gene uncertain. This CDR3 has 17 amino acids. The V end lost 4 bases, the J end lost 3 bases, and 18 bases lay between the germline ends. Germline lookup yields CDR1 MDHEN and CDR2 SYDVKM. The CDR3 reads CASSSQLGRIANEKLFF. The CDR3, as DNA: TGTGCCAGCAGTTCACAATTAGGACGGATTGCTAATGAAAAACTGTTTTTT.

The rearrangement links TRBV5-1 to TRBJ1-5; D perhaps matches TRBD1 (5 bases). Between the trimmed V and J ends, which lost 1 base and 7 bases, there was a span of 9 bases. Germline V CDR1 and CDR2: SGHRS, YFSETQ. The CDR3 is made up of 13 amino acids. CDR3 coding DNA: TGCGCCAGCAGCTTGTCAGGGAACCAGCCCCAGCATTTT. Encoded protein: CASSLSGNQPQHF. Using reference TRBV5-1 and TRBJ1-5 for the parts outside the CDR3, the full variable domain is KAGVTQTPRYLIKTRGQQVTLSCSPISGHRSVSWYQQTPGQGLQFLFEYFSETQRNKGNFPGRFSGRQFSNSRSEMNVSTLELGDSALYLCASSLSGNQPQHFGDGTRLSIL.

This chain uses TRBV5-1 with TRBJ2-1; 12 bases are shared with TRBD2. The CDR3 runs to 17 residues. Germline assignment: CDR1 SGHRS and CDR2 YFSETQ. The trim removed 4 bases at V and 4 bases at J, leaving 9 bases unmatched. CDR3 nucleotides: TGCGCCAGCAGCCTAAGGACTAGCGGGACTAATTACAATGAGCAGTTCTTC. Its protein is CASSLRTSGTNYNEQFF.

This chain uses TRBV14 with TRBJ2-6; no clear D. The ends were cut back, 1 base at V and 0 bases at J, with 13 bases in the middle. CDR1 and CDR2 (germline): SGHDN, FVKESK. This CDR3 is 18 amino acids long. As DNA, the CDR3 is TGTGCCAGCAGCCAAGGGTCATGGGCCCACTCTGGGGCCAACGTCCTGACTTTC. This sequence encodes CASSQGSWAHSGANVLTF.